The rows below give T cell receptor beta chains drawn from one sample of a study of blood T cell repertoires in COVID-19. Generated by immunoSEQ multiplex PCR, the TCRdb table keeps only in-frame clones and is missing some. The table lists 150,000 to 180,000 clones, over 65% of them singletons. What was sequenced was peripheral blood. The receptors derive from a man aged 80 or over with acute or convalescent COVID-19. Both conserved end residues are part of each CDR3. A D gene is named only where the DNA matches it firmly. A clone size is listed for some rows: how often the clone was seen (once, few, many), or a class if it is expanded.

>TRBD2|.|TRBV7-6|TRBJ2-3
CASSPLAGAITDTQYF
TGTGCCAGCAGCCCATTAGCGGGGGCGATCACAGATACGCAGTATTTT
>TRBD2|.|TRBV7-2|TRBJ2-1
CASSSGTSGGWEQFF
TGTGCCAGCAGCTCCGGGACTAGCGGGGGCTGGGAGCAGTTCTTC
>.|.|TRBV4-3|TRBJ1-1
CASSLGEGGPHTEAFF
TGCGCCAGCAGCCTTGGGGAGGGGGGCCCCCACACTGAAGCTTTCTTT
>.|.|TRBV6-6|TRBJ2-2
CASSKGGANTGELFF
TGTGCCAGCTCGAAGGGAGGTGCGAACACCGGGGAGCTGTTTTTT
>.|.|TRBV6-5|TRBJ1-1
CASSQEEKRDTEAFF
TGTGCCAGCAGCCAAGAAGAAAAGAGGGACACTGAAGCTTTCTTT
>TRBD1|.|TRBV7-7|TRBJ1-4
CASSERTGVEEKLFF
TGTGCCAGCAGCGAGAGGACAGGGGTCGAGGAAAAACTGTTTTTT
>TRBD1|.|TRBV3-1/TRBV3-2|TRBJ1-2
CASSQTTGGWGYTF
TGTGCCAGCAGCCAAACAACAGGGGGCTGGGGCTACACCTTC
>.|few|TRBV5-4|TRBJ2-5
CASTSDQETQYF
TGTGCCAGCACCAGTGACCAAGAGACCCAGTACTTC
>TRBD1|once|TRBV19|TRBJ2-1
CASSGQGSDEQFF
TGTGCCAGTAGCGGACAGGGTTCTGATGAGCAGTTCTTC
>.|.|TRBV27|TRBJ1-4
CASSSGRQGLANEKLFF
TGTGCCAGCAGCTCAGGACGCCAGGGGTTGGCTAATGAAAAACTGTTTTTT
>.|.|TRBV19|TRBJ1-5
CASSIAGTRFDQPQHF
TGTGCCAGTAGTATAGCCGGGACAAGGTTCGATCAGCCCCAGCATTTT
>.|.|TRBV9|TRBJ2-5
CASSGYREQGETQYF
TGTGCCAGCAGCGGTTACAGGGAACAAGGAGAGACCCAGTACTTC
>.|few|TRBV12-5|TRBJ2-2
CASQAGTGELFF
TGTGCTAGTCAGGCGGGCACCGGGGAGCTGTTTTTT
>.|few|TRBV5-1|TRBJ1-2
CASRQNEGRYGYTF
TGCGCCAGCAGGCAAAATGAGGGCAGGTATGGCTACACCTTC
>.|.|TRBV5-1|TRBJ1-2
CASGREQGYYGYTF
TGCGCCAGCGGACGAGAGCAGGGGTATTATGGCTACACCTTC
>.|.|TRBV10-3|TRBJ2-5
CAISRTDQETQYF
TGTGCCATTTCGAGGACAGACCAAGAGACCCAGTACTTC
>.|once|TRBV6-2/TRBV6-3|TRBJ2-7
CASSRPTASYEQYF
TGTGCCAGCAGCCGCCCGACAGCATCCTACGAGCAGTACTTC
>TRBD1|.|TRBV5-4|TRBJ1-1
CASSPLGTGGTEAFF
TGTGCCAGCAGCCCACTTGGGACAGGGGGCACTGAAGCTTTCTTT
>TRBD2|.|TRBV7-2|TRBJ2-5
CASSPAGGPSQETQYF
TGTGCCAGCAGCCCAGCGGGGGGGCCTTCCCAAGAGACCCAGTACTTC
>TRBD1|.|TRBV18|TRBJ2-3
CASSPLGQTDTQYF
TGTGCCAGCTCACCCCTGGGACAGACAGATACGCAGTATTTT
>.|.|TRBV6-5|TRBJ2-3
CASSQVAGGDTQYF
TGTGCCAGCAGCCAGGTCGCCGGGGGAGATACGCAGTATTTT
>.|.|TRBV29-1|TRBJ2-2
CSVGTSTGNTGELFF
TGCAGCGTTGGGACCTCGACAGGGAACACCGGGGAGCTGTTTTTT